This T cell receptor (beta chain) was sequenced during a study of cytomegalovirus exposure and HLA in healthy donors. Study-wide points: CMV serostatus was the sole immune exposure information available. It was reportedly the case that the classifier diagnosed cytomegalovirus status with high specificity and sensitivity.

The PCR was carried out with 60 Vbeta primers and 13 Jbeta primers. TCRdb's table, derived via immunoSEQ multiplex PCR, lists solely in-frame clones and lacks some. The table has some 130,000 clones, around three fifths seen once. The sample holds a few counts of this clone. Its matching antigen is unknown. The clonotype originates from a woman aged 40 to 50 in good health and CMV-seronegative. Sequencing used PBMCs.

DNA of the CDR3: TGTGCCAGCAGCTTAGCCGTCGGAGGGACCCAGTACTTC. Its protein is CASSLAVGGTQYF. This chain connects TRBV7-2 to TRBJ2-5, with D maybe TRBD2 (5 bases). The CDR3 contains 13 residues. Germline loops: CDR1 SGHTA, CDR2 FQGNSA. Trimming cost V 0 bases and J 7 bases, with 9 bases left between them.